The rows below give T cell receptor beta chains drawn from one sample of a study of shared clonotypes between healthy human individuals. TCRdb keeps only in-frame clones here, not all; method: immunoSEQ multiplex PCR. The sample consists of more than 2 million clones, roughly 95% of them appearing once. Sequencing was carried out using naive CD8+ T cells sorted from blood. All receptors derive from a man in his late teens or twenties in good health. The CDR3 runs from the conserved cysteine through the conserved F or W. D genes are given only for firm matches. Clone sizes are given selectively: once, few, many, or a class where the clone is expanded.

size: NA
J: TRBJ1-2
V: TRBV11-2
D: NA
DNA: TGTGCCAGCACCGTGTTTACAGGGACCTATGGCTACACCTTC
CDR3: CASTVFTGTYGYTF

size: NA
J: TRBJ1-2
V: TRBV14
D: NA
DNA: TGTGCCAGCAGCCAACGTCCCCCGCGGGTATATGGCTACACCTTC
CDR3: CASSQRPPRVYGYTF

size: NA
J: TRBJ2-2
V: TRBV4-3
D: TRBD1
DNA: TGCGCCAGCAGCCAGGACACCGGGACAGGGGCCGGGGAGCTGTTTTTT
CDR3: CASSQDTGTGAGELFF

size: NA
J: TRBJ2-7
V: TRBV5-1
D: TRBD1
DNA: TGCGCCAGCAGCTCTAGACAGGGCCTCTACGAGCAGTACTTC
CDR3: CASSSRQGLYEQYF

size: once
J: TRBJ2-7
V: TRBV6-5
D: NA
DNA: TGTGCCAGCAGGGCCGGGCCTGAGGGGTACGAGCAGTACTTC
CDR3: CASRAGPEGYEQYF

size: NA
J: TRBJ1-3
V: TRBV11-2
D: NA
DNA: TGTGCCAGCAGCCCGCCAGAGGACGGGGCTGGTGGAAACACCATATATTTT
CDR3: CASSPPEDGAGGNTIYF

size: NA
J: TRBJ2-5
V: TRBV14
D: NA
DNA: TGTGCCAGCAGCCAAGAAACAAGCGGTCGAGAGACCCAGTACTTC
CDR3: CASSQETSGRETQYF

size: NA
J: TRBJ2-5
V: TRBV5-4
D: TRBD2
DNA: TGTGCCAGCAGCCTGGGACTAGCGGGGGATCAAGAGACCCAGTACTTC
CDR3: CASSLGLAGDQETQYF

size: NA
J: TRBJ1-5
V: TRBV4-1
D: NA
DNA: TGCGCCAGCAGCCAAGAACCCGGGGCCAATCAGCCCCAGCATTTT
CDR3: CASSQEPGANQPQHF

size: NA
J: TRBJ2-2
V: TRBV5-4
D: NA
DNA: TGTGCCAGCAGCGGGGGCACCGGGGAGCTGTTTTTT
CDR3: CASSGGTGELFF

size: NA
J: TRBJ2-2
V: TRBV30
D: NA
DNA: TGTGCCTGGAGGGAGTTCGGGGGTAACACCGGGGAGCTGTTTTTT
CDR3: CAWREFGGNTGELFF

size: NA
J: TRBJ2-7
V: TRBV5-1
D: NA
DNA: TGCGCCAGCAGCTTGACCGATTATTACGAGCAGTACTTC
CDR3: CASSLTDYYEQYF

size: NA
J: TRBJ2-1
V: TRBV9
D: NA
DNA: TGTGCCAGCAGCGCCTCCGGACTCACGTACAATGAGCAGTTCTTC
CDR3: CASSASGLTYNEQFF

size: once
J: TRBJ2-7
V: TRBV6-5
D: TRBD2
DNA: TGTGCCAGCAGCGTACTAGCGGGAGTGTACGAGCAGTACTTC
CDR3: CASSVLAGVYEQYF